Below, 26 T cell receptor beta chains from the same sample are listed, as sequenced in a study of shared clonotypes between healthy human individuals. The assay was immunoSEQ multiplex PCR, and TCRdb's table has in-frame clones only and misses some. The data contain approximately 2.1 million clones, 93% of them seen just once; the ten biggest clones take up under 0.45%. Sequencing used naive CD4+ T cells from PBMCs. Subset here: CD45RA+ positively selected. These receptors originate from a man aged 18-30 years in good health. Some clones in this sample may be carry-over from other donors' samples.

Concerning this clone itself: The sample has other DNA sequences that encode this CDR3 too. The CDR3 spells CASSSGQGADTQYF. DNA for the CDR3: TGCGCCAGCAGCTCTGGACAGGGGGCAGATACGCAGTATTTT. The chain uses TRBV5-1 and TRBJ2-3; 10 bases line up with TRBD1. The CDR3 is 14 residues long. From germline, CDR1 is SGHRS and CDR2 YFSETQ. V lost 3 bases, J lost 4 bases, and 2 bases stayed unmatched.

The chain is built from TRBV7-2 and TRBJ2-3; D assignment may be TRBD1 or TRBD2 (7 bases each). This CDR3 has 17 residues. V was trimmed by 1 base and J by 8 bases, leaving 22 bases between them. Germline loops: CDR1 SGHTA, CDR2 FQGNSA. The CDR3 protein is CASSLGGRARGVGTQYF. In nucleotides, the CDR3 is TGTGCCAGCAGCTTAGGAGGGAGGGCCAGGGGGGTCGGTACGCAGTATTTT.

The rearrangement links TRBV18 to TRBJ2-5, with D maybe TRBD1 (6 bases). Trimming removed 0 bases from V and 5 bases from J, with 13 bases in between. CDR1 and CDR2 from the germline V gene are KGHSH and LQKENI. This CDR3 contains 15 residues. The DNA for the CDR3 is TGTGCCAGCTCACCACCGGAACAGGGAATGGAGACCCAGTACTTC. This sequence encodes CASSPPEQGMETQYF.

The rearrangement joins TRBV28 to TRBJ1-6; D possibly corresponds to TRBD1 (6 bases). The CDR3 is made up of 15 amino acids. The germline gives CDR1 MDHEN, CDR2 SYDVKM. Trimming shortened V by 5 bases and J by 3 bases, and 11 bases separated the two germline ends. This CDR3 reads CASSSGTLYNSPLHF. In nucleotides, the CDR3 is TGTGCCAGCAGTAGCGGGACACTCTATAATTCACCCCTCCACTTT.

CDR3 nucleotides: TGTGCCAGCAGCTCCCGGACTAGCGGGCAAGAGACCCAGTACTTC. It encodes CASSSRTSGQETQYF. The V call is TRBV11-3, the J call TRBJ2-5, with 11 bases that match TRBD2. Germline V lookup: CDR1 SGHNT, CDR2 YENEEA. With 4 bases clipped from V and 2 bases from J, the junction kept 3 bases outside the gene matches. The CDR3 is made up of 15 amino acids. Full variable domain (outside the CDR3, taken from reference TRBV11-3 and TRBJ2-5): EAGVVQSPRYKIIEKKQPVAFWCNPISGHNTLYWYLQNLGQGPELLIRYENEEAVDDSQLPKDRFSAERLKGVDSTLKIQPAELGDSAVYLCASSSRTSGQETQYFGPGTRLLVL.

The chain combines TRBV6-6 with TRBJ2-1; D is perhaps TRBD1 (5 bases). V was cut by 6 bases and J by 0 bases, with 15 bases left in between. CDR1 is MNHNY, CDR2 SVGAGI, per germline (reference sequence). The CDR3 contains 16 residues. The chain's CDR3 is CASRVDGATSYNEQFF. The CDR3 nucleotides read TGTGCCAGCAGAGTTGATGGGGCAACCTCCTACAATGAGCAGTTCTTC.

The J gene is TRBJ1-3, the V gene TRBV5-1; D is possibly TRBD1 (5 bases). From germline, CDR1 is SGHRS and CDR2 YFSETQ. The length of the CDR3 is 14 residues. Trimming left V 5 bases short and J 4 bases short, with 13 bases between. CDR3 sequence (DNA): TGCGCCAGCAGGGATCTATCAGGGGGAAACACCATATATTTT. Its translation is CASRDLSGGNTIYF.

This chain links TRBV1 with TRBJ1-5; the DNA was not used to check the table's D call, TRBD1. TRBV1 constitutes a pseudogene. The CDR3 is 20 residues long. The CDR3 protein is CTSSQDTQIPPVVSNQPQHF. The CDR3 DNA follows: TGCACCAGCAGCCAAGATACCCAGATACCCCCAGTGGTTAGCAATCAGCCCCAGCATTTT.

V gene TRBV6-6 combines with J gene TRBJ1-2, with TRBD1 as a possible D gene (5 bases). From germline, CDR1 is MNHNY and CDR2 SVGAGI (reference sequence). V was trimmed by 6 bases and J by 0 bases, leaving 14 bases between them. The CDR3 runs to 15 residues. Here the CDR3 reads CASREQGLANYGYTF. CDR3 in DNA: TGTGCCAGCAGGGAGCAGGGCCTGGCTAACTATGGCTACACCTTC.

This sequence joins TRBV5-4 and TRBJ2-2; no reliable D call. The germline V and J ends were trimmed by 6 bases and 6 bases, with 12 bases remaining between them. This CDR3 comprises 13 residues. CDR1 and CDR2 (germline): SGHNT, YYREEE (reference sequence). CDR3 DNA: TGTGCCAGCACCCCCTCAACGGCCGGGGAGCTGTTTTTT. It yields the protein CASTPSTAGELFF.

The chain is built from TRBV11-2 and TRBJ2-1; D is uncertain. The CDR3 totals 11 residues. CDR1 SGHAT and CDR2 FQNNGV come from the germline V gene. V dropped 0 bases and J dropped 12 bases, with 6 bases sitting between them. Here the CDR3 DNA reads TGTGCCAGCAGCTTAGATGCAGTGCAGTTCTTC. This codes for CASSLDAVQFF.

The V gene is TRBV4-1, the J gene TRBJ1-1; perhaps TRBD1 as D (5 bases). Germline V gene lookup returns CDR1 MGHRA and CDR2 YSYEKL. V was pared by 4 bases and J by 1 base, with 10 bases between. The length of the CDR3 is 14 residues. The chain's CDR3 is CASSRVGANTEAFF. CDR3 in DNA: TGCGCCAGCAGCCGCGTCGGGGCGAACACTGAAGCTTTCTTT.

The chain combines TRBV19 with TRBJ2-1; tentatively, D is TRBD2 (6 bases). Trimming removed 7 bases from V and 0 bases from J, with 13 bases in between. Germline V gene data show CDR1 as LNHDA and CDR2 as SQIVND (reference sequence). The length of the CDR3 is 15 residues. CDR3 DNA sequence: TGTGCCAGTATAATAGGAGGGAGCTCCTACAATGAGCAGTTCTTC. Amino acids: CASIIGGSSYNEQFF.

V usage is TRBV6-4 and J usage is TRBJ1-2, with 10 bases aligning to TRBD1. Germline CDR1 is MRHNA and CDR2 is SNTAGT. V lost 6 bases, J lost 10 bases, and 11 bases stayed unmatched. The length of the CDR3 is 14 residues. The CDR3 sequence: CASSLERDRGFYTF. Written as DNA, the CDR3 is TGTGCCAGCAGCCTGGAACGGGACAGGGGATTCTACACCTTC.

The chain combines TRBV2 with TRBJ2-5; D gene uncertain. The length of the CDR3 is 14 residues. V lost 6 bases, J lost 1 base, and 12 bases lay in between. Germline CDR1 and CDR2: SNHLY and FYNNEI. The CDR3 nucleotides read TGTGCCAGCAGACCCAGGAGCCGCCAAGAGACCCAGTACTTC. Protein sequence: CASRPRSRQETQYF.

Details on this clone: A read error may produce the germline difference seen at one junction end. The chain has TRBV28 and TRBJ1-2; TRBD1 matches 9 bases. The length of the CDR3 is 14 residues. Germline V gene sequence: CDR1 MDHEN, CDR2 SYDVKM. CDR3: CASRTGGLANGYAF. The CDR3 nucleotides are TGTGCCAGCCGAACAGGGGGCTTAGCAAATGGCTACGCCTTC.

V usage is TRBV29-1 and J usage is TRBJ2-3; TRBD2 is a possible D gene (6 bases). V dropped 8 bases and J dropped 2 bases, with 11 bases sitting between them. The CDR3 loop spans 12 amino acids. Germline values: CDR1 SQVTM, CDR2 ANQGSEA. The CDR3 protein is CSLGRITDTQYF. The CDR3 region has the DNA TGCAGCCTAGGGAGGATCACAGATACGCAGTATTTT.

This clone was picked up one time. CDR3: CASSRGQLTAHTDTQYF. CDR3 in DNA: TGTGCCAGCAGCCGGGGGCAACTAACGGCCCACACAGATACGCAGTATTTT. V usage is TRBV7-3 and J usage is TRBJ2-3; D tentatively reads TRBD1 or TRBD2 (6 bases each). The CDR3 is made up of 17 amino acids. Per the germline V gene, CDR1 is SGHTA and CDR2 is FQGTGA. Trimming stripped 5 bases from V and 2 bases from J, with 20 bases between.

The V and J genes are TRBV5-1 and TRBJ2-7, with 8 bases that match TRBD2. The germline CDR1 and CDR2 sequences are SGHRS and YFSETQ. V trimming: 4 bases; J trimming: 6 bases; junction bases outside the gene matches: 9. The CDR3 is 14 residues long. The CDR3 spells CASSPGREGLEQYF. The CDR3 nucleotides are TGCGCCAGCAGCCCAGGACGGGAGGGGCTCGAGCAGTACTTC. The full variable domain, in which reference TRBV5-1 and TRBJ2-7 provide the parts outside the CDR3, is KAGVTQTPRYLIKTRGQQVTLSCSPISGHRSVSWYQQTPGQGLQFLFEYFSETQRNKGNFPGRFSGRQFSNSRSEMNVSTLELGDSALYLCASSPGREGLEQYFGPGTRLTVT.

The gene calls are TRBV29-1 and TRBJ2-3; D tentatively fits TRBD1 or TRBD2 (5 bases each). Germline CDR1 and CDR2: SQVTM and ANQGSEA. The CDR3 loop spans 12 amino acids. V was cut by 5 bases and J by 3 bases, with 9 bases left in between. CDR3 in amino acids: CSVSRETDTQYF. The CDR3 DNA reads TGCAGCGTTTCCAGGGAGACAGATACGCAGTATTTT.

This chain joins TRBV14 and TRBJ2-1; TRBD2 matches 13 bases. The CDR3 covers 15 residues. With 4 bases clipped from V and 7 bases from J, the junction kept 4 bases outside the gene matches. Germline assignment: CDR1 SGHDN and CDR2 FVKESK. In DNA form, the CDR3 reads TGTGCCAGCAGCCTTGGGACTAGCGGGATGAATGAGCAGTTCTTC. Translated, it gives CASSLGTSGMNEQFF.

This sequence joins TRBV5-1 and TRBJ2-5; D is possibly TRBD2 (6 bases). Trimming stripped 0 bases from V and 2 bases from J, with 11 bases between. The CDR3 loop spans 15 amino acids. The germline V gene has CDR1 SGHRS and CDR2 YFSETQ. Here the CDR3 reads CASSLGGAIQETQYF. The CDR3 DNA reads TGCGCCAGCAGCTTGGGCGGGGCCATACAAGAGACCCAGTACTTC.

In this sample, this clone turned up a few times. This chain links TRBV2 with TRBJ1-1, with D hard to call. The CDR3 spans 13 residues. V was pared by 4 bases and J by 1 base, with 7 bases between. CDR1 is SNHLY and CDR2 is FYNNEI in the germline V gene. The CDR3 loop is CASSVHPNTEAFF. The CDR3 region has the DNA TGTGCCAGCAGTGTACACCCGAACACTGAAGCTTTCTTT.

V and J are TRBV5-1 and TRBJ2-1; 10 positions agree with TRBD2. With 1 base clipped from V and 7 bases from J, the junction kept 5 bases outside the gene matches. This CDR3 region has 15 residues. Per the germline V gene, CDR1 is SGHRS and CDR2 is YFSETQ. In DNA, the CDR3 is TGCGCCAGCAGCTTGATGGCTAGCGGGAGTAATGAGCAGTTCTTC. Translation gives CASSLMASGSNEQFF.

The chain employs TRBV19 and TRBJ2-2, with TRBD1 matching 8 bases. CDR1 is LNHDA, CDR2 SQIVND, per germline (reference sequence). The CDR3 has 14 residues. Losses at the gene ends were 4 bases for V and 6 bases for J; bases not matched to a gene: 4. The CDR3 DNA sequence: TGTGCCAGTAGTACTCCAGGGGGCCCCGGGGAGCTGTTTTTT. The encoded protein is CASSTPGGPGELFF. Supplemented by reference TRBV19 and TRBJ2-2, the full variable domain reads DGGITQSPKYLFRKEGQNVTLSCEQNLNHDAMYWYRQDPGQGLRLIYYSQIVNDFQKGDIAEGYSVSREKKESFPLTVTSAQKNPTAFYLCASSTPGGPGELFFGEGSRLTVL.

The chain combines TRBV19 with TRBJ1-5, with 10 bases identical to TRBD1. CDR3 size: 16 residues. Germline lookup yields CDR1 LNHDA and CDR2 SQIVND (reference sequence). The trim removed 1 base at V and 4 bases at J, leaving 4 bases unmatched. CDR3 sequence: CASSIVRDRGNQPQHF. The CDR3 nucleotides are TGTGCCAGTAGTATAGTAAGGGACAGGGGAAATCAGCCCCAGCATTTT.